The T cell receptor beta chain under discussion was sequenced for a study of blood T cell repertoires in COVID-19. This CDR3 spans 14 amino acids. The V and J ends lost 5 bases and 5 bases, in that order; junction bases with no gene match: 8. Germline V gene sequence: CDR1 SGHTA, CDR2 FQGNSA. Original processing methods: Amplification from reference gene primers served as the basis for estimated nucleated cell counts. Assay: immunoSEQ multiplex PCR; the TCRdb copy retains only in-frame clones and omits some. The DNA gave D and trimming, while V, J and clone size come from that table. Of about 240,000 clones in the sample, about four fifths were seen once. This clone was observed a single time.

The receptor's source is a man aged 25 to 40 who had recovered from COVID-19. This chain links TRBV7-2 with TRBJ1-1; 7 nucleotides line up with TRBD1. The sequencing input was peripheral blood. The CDR3 DNA is TGTGCCAGCAGCACGCTAGGGGGCGTGACTGAAGCTTTCTTT. Protein product: CASSTLGGVTEAFF. Full variable domain (rest looked up from reference TRBV7-2 and TRBJ1-1): GAGVSQSPSNKVTEKGKDVELRCDPISGHTALYWYRQSLGQGLEFLIYFQGNSAPDKSGLPSDRFSAERTGGSVSTLTIQRTQQEDSAVYLCASSTLGGVTEAFFGQGTRLTVV.